This T cell receptor beta chain is from a study of blood T cell repertoires in COVID-19. The CDR3 is 14 residues long. V was shortened by 1 base and J by 2 bases, with 8 bases between the two germline ends. Germline V CDR1 and CDR2: SGHTA, FQGNSA. Clones were sequenced by immunoSEQ multiplex PCR, and TCRdb holds only the in-frame ones, with some missing. The data contain tens of thousands of clones, 87% of them singletons. Sequencing was done on a sample of peripheral blood. This chain joins TRBV7-2 and TRBJ1-1, with no clear D. This TCR derives from a man aged 60 to 69 with COVID-19, enrolled during active disease. This CDR3 reads CASSLGYGNTEAFF. The CDR3 DNA is TGTGCCAGCAGCTTAGGGTACGGTAACACTGAAGCTTTCTTT.